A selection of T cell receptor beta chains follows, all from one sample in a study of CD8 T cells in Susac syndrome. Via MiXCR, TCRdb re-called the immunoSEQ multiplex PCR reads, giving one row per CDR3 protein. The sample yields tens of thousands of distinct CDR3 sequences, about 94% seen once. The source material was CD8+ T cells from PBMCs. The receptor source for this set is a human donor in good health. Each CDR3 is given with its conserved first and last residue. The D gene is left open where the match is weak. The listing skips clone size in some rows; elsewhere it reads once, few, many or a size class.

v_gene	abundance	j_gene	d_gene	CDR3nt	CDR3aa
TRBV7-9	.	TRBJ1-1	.	TGTGCCAGCAGCCCGAGGGAGGGGTCGTACACTGAAGCTTTCTTT	CASSPREGSYTEAFF
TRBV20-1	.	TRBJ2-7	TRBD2	TGCAGTGCTGACCCAGCTAGCGGGGATAACTACGAGCAGTACTTC	CSADPASGDNYEQYF
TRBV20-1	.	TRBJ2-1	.	TGCAGTGCTAATAGTTGGGACTACAATGAGCAGTTCTTC	CSANSWDYNEQFF
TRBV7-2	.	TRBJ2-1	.	TGTGCCAGCAGCTCCCCCCTGGAAGCCTACAATGAGCAGTTCTTC	CASSSPLEAYNEQFF
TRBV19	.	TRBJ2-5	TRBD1	TGTGCCAGTAGCCGGACAGGAGGCGAGACCCAGTACTTC	CASSRTGGETQYF
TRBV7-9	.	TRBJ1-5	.	TGTGCCAGCAGGATGGGGGCCCGAGAAGATCAGCCCCAGCATTTT	CASRMGAREDQPQHF
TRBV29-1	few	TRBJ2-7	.	TGCAGCGTTGAATGGGGCGGAAGCGAGCAGTACTTC	CSVEWGGSEQYF
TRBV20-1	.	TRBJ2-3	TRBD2	TGCAGTGCTGGGGGACTAGCGGTCACAGATACGCAGTATTTT	CSAGGLAVTDTQYF
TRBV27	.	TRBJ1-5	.	TGTGCCAGCAGTCCACGTAGGATTAATCAGCCCCAGCATTTT	CASSPRRINQPQHF
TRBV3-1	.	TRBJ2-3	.	TGTGCCAGCGGGTCTCGTGTTACGCAGTATTTT	CASGSRVTQYF
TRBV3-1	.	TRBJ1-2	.	TGTGCCAGCAGCCAAGTGTATCGTAGGGTCCTCGTTGGCTATGGCTACACCTTC	CASSQVYRRVLVGYGYTF
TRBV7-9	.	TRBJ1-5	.	TGTGCCAGCAGCTTATGGACAAATCAGCCCCAGCATTTT	CASSLWTNQPQHF
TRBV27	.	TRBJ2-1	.	TGTGCCAGCAGTTTGGCCCGTGGAGTTATGTTCTTC	CASSLARGVMFF
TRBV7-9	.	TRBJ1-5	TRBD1	TGTGCCAGCAGCACGGACAGGGAGGTCAATCAGCCCCAGCATTTT	CASSTDREVNQPQHF
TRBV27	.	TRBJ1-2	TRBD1	TGTGCCAGCAGTTTAAGTCGCGGCAGGGGGGTAAACTATGGCTACACCTTC	CASSLSRGRGVNYGYTF
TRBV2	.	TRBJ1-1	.	TGTGCCAGCAGTGAAACAGGGAATAAGGTGAACACTGAAGCTTTCTTT	CASSETGNKVNTEAFF
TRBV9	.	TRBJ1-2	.	TGTGCCAGCACCTCCAGGGGTGGCTACACCTTC	CASTSRGGYTF
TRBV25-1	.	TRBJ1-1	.	TGTGCCAGCAGTGACAATGCCCCTACCACTGAAGCTTTCTTT	CASSDNAPTTEAFF
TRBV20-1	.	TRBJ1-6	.	TGCAGTGCTAGAGATACAGGGTACTATAATTCACCCCTCCACTTT	CSARDTGYYNSPLHF
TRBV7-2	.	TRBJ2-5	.	TGTGCCAGCAGCTTACGTGAAGAGACCCAGTACTTC	CASSLREETQYF
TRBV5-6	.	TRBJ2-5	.	TGTGCCAGCAGCTTGGCCCGTCGGTTAACAGGGACCCAGTACTTC	CASSLARRLTGTQYF
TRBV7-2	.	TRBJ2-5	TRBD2	TGTGCCAGCAGCTCACCCCTCGGGGGACTAGCGTTTCTCGAGACCCAGTACTTC	CASSSPLGGLAFLETQYF
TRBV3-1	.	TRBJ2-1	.	TGTGCCAGCAGCCTTCCACTGGGGACCGCCTACAATGAGCAGTTCTTC	CASSLPLGTAYNEQFF
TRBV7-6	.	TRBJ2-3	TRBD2	TGTGCCAGCAGCGACTTAGCGGGAGTTGGCACAGATACGCAGTATTTT	CASSDLAGVGTDTQYF
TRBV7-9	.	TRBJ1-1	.	TGTGCCAGCAGCCAAGAGCAGCGGAACACTGAAGCTTTCTTT	CASSQEQRNTEAFF
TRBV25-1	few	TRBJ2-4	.	TGTGCCAGCAGTGATCTCGACCAGGGCAAGGACATTCAGTACTTC	CASSDLDQGKDIQYF
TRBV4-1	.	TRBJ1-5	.	TGCGCCAGCAGCCAAGATGAATCGGGGCCAGGAAGGAATCAGCCCCAGCATTTT	CASSQDESGPGRNQPQHF
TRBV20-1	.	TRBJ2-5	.	TGCAGCTCCCGGGGGCGGGAGAGCGAGACCCAGTACTTC	CSSRGRESETQYF